This TCR beta chain derives from a study of glioma-infiltrating T cells. The study's findings and limits: Non-neoplastic patients had below-expected tissue-blood divergence, while all gliomas exceeded expectation.

CDR3 length: 13 residues. Trimming at V came to 4 bases and at J to 16 bases, leaving 5 bases not matched to a gene. Using RNA template, CDR3s of TCR alpha and beta were amplified with iRepertoire arm-PCR. TCRdb redid the calling of the multiplex PCR reads with MiXCR, one entry per CDR3 protein. Of approximately 100,000 distinct CDR3 sequences listed, under 30% were seen once; the top ten hold 35%. This clonotype was counted at least ten times. Its antigen is currently unknown. Sequencing was done on a sample of glioma tissue, nonneoplastic brain tissue, or PBMCs (not recorded which). The TCR sequence derives from a human donor with low-grade glioma or glioblastoma, undergoing nonglioma brain surgery, or in good health (not recorded which). The genes are TRBV12-3 or TRBV12-4 and TRBJ2-1; 15 positions match TRBD2. CDR3 sequence (DNA): TGTGCCAGCAGTTGGACTAGCGGGGGGGCCTCATTCTTC. This gives the protein CASSWTSGGASFF.